This record covers a single TCR beta chain. This sample was included in a study of blood T cell repertoires in COVID-19. Turning to the study itself: The samples span acute and convalescent COVID-19 from the United States, Italy and Spain. In each case, the material was cDNA or gDNA derived from T cells, B-cell-depleted T cells, or PBMCs.

The length of the CDR3 is 13 residues. Trimming removed 0 bases at V and 9 bases at J, with 11 bases between. CDR1 SGHAT and CDR2 FQNNGV come from the germline V gene. Per the original methods: Estimation of nucleated cell counts relied on the amplification of reference gene primers. The assay was immunoSEQ multiplex PCR, and TCRdb's table has in-frame clones only and misses some. V and J calls and clone size are given by that table; D and trimming were obtained from the DNA. The sample lists 95,000 to 100,000 clones; about 90% were seen once. Sequenced: peripheral blood. The sequence was collected from a woman in her twenties or thirties with acute or convalescent COVID-19. J is TRBJ1-1 and V is TRBV11-2, with D tentatively TRBD1 (5 bases). The CDR3 region is CASSLEPGTQAFF. DNA for the CDR3: TGTGCCAGCAGCTTAGAGCCAGGGACTCAAGCTTTCTTT.